This T cell receptor beta chain was retrieved from a study of T cell responses to AZD1222 COVID-19 vaccine. Broader study findings: Every sample of the repertoires postdated the peak T cell response. Most donors were white British, females outnumbered males, and clonal diversity was possibly underestimated.

CDR3 length equals 13 residues. Trimming removed 3 bases from V and 7 bases from J, with 13 bases in between. In germline, CDR1 is SGHNT, CDR2 YYREEE (reference sequence). Assay: immunoSEQ multiplex PCR; the TCRdb copy retains only in-frame clones and omits some. Of 130,000 to 150,000 clones in the sample, 90% to 95% were seen once. On this clone: Its cognate antigen is unknown.

This rearrangement joins TRBV5-4 to TRBJ1-1; possibly TRBD1 for D (5 bases). The sequence derives from an adult in good health. This specimen consisted of peripheral blood, obtained on day 0 of MenACWY control vaccination. CDR3 in amino acids: CASSSAGRVEAFF. The CDR3 DNA sequence: TGTGCCAGCAGCTCCGCGGGGCGTGTTGAAGCTTTCTTT.